Listed below are T cell receptor beta chains from one sample, sequenced in a study of blood T cell repertoires in COVID-19. Using immunoSEQ multiplex PCR, the repertoire was profiled, and TCRdb retains in-frame clones only, with some absent. The sample comprises over 90,000 clones, roughly 82% of which are singletons, and about 7% rests with the top ten. Sequences were obtained from peripheral blood. The receptors originated from a man aged 50-60 years with active or convalescent COVID-19. The conserved cysteine and the conserved F or W are not part of the CDR3 here. D genes are given only for firm matches.

d_call: -
v_call: TRBV7-7
j_call: TRBJ1-5
cdr3_aa: ASYQCRDTSYSNQPQH

d_call: TRBD1
v_call: TRBV24-1
j_call: TRBJ2-5
cdr3_aa: ATSDWDRQETQY

d_call: TRBD2
v_call: TRBV19
j_call: TRBJ2-7
cdr3_aa: ASSPLAGVPPYEQY

d_call: TRBD1
v_call: TRBV30
j_call: TRBJ1-2
cdr3_aa: AWSLGQGGGYT

d_call: -
v_call: TRBV7-2
j_call: TRBJ1-3
cdr3_aa: ASSTHGGNTIY

d_call: -
v_call: TRBV3-1/TRBV3-2
j_call: TRBJ1-2
cdr3_aa: ASSQGLLYGYT

d_call: TRBD1
v_call: TRBV5-6
j_call: TRBJ1-3
cdr3_aa: ASSLGQGDAIY

d_call: TRBD1
v_call: TRBV28
j_call: TRBJ1-6
cdr3_aa: ASSENRGRDSPLH

d_call: TRBD1
v_call: TRBV2
j_call: TRBJ1-6
cdr3_aa: ASRTTISGTGDSPLH

d_call: -
v_call: TRBV28
j_call: TRBJ2-1
cdr3_aa: ASSRQVEQF

d_call: TRBD2
v_call: TRBV5-1
j_call: TRBJ2-1
cdr3_aa: ASSWTRTHGDEQF

d_call: -
v_call: TRBV28
j_call: TRBJ2-3
cdr3_aa: ASSFTVTNTQY

d_call: -
v_call: TRBV14
j_call: TRBJ2-1
cdr3_aa: ASSLRTGVNEQF

d_call: -
v_call: TRBV2
j_call: TRBJ2-5
cdr3_aa: ASSGQGGETQY

d_call: TRBD1
v_call: TRBV2
j_call: TRBJ1-4
cdr3_aa: ASSPGQGTEKLF

d_call: -
v_call: TRBV11-1
j_call: TRBJ1-2
cdr3_aa: ASSLGSPPLLYGYT

d_call: -
v_call: TRBV5-5
j_call: TRBJ1-3
cdr3_aa: ASNRGDFSGNTIY

d_call: TRBD1
v_call: TRBV28
j_call: TRBJ2-7
cdr3_aa: ASTKQGAYEQY

d_call: TRBD1
v_call: TRBV12-3/TRBV12-4
j_call: TRBJ1-5
cdr3_aa: ASRGGDNQPQH

d_call: TRBD1
v_call: TRBV15
j_call: TRBJ1-2
cdr3_aa: ATSRGGQGPGRGGYT

d_call: -
v_call: TRBV28
j_call: TRBJ1-5
cdr3_aa: ASSLWGASSNQPQH

d_call: TRBD2
v_call: TRBV4-3
j_call: TRBJ2-5
cdr3_aa: ASSQTGLARETQY

d_call: -
v_call: TRBV11-2
j_call: TRBJ1-2
cdr3_aa: ASSLDAGRYGYT

d_call: TRBD1
v_call: TRBV20-1
j_call: TRBJ1-1
cdr3_aa: NAGGTEAF

d_call: -
v_call: TRBV28
j_call: TRBJ2-5
cdr3_aa: ASSPLSGPWETQY

d_call: -
v_call: TRBV5-1
j_call: TRBJ2-5
cdr3_aa: ASSRGSTQETQY

d_call: -
v_call: TRBV3-1/TRBV3-2
j_call: TRBJ2-3
cdr3_aa: ASSQATTSTDTQY

d_call: TRBD1
v_call: TRBV5-5
j_call: TRBJ1-3
cdr3_aa: ASSLDPGQGFVGNTIY

d_call: -
v_call: TRBV2
j_call: TRBJ2-1
cdr3_aa: ASRRGGREQF

d_call: -
v_call: TRBV6-4
j_call: TRBJ1-6
cdr3_aa: ASSETYGNSPLH

d_call: -
v_call: TRBV28
j_call: TRBJ1-4
cdr3_aa: ASSDQEVWEKLF

d_call: -
v_call: TRBV4-3
j_call: TRBJ2-6
cdr3_aa: ASSQEGAGAYSGANVLT

d_call: TRBD1
v_call: TRBV5-4
j_call: TRBJ2-3
cdr3_aa: ASSGGTGFKDTQY

d_call: -
v_call: TRBV29-1
j_call: TRBJ1-1
cdr3_aa: SEGTGNTEAF

d_call: TRBD2
v_call: TRBV28
j_call: TRBJ2-1
cdr3_aa: ASSLESGGANEQF

d_call: TRBD1
v_call: TRBV19
j_call: TRBJ1-5
cdr3_aa: ASSMRGQGIQPQH

d_call: TRBD1
v_call: TRBV6-5
j_call: TRBJ1-1
cdr3_aa: ASSRGQGDSEAF

d_call: -
v_call: TRBV5-4
j_call: TRBJ2-5
cdr3_aa: ASSQGSGETQY

d_call: -
v_call: TRBV5-1
j_call: TRBJ2-1
cdr3_aa: ASSLKGTGWMDYNEQF

d_call: TRBD1
v_call: TRBV28
j_call: TRBJ2-2
cdr3_aa: ASSLVRGRGGTGELF